This T cell receptor beta chain was captured by sequencing in a study of control samples from healthy donors and cancer patients. CDR1 is KGHSH and CDR2 is LQKENI in the germline V gene. V shed 6 bases and J shed 5 bases, with 12 bases lying between them. The CDR3 contains 13 residues. TCRdb keeps only in-frame clones here, not all; method: immunoSEQ multiplex PCR. The sample has around 110,000 clones; nearly 95% are singletons. The genes are TRBV18 and TRBJ2-3, with D tentatively TRBD1 (6 bases). The receptor was derived from a man younger than 40 in good health. The sequenced material came from blood. The CDR3 here is CASSINREDTQYF. The CDR3 DNA sequence: TGTGCCAGCTCGATTAACAGGGAAGATACGCAGTATTTT.